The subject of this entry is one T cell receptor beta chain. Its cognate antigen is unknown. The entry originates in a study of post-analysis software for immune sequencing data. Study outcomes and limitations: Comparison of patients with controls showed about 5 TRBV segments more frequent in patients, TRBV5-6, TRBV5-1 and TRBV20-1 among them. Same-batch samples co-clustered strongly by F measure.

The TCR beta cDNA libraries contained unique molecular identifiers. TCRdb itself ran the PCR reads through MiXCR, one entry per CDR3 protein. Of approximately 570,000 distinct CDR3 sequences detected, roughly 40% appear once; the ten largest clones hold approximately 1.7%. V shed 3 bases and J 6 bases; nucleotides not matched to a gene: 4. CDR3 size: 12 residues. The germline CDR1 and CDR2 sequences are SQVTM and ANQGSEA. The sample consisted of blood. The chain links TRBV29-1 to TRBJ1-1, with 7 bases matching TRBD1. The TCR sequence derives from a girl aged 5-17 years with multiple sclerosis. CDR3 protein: CSVDNRGSEAFF. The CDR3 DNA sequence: TGCAGCGTTGACAACAGGGGCTCTGAAGCTTTCTTT. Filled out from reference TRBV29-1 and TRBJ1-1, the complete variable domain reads SAVISQKPSRDICQRGTSLTIQCQVDSQVTMMFWYRQQPGQSLTLIATANQGSEATYESGFVIDKFPISRPNLTFSTLTVSNMSPEDSSIYLCSVDNRGSEAFFGQGTRLTVV.